The clone carrying this T cell receptor beta chain was detected once. The protocol was immunoSEQ multiplex PCR, while the TCRdb copy is restricted to in-frame clones and leaves out a portion. The sample has roughly 190,000 clones; 76% are singletons. The data are from a study of blood T cell repertoires in COVID-19. This CDR3 is built from 13 residues. V dropped 2 bases and J dropped 3 bases, with 7 bases sitting between them. Germline V gene data show CDR1 as LGHDT and CDR2 as YNNKEL (reference sequence). The origin of this receptor is a woman in her 50s with active or convalescent COVID-19. Sample: peripheral blood. The V gene is TRBV3-1 (or the pseudogene TRBV3-2), the J gene TRBJ1-2, with D perhaps TRBD1 (6 bases). The CDR3 spells CASSQQGYYGYTF. For the CDR3, the DNA is TGTGCCAGCAGCCAACAGGGGTACTATGGCTACACCTTC.